What follows is one T cell receptor (beta chain) and its context. Repertoires were generated with immunoSEQ multiplex PCR, while TCRdb's copy carries only in-frame clones and drops some. The sample shows 600,000 or so clones, 80% to 90% of them seen only once. This sample is drawn from a study of shared T cell receptors in the human thymus. J was trimmed by 7 bases and V by 1 base; bases with no gene match: 17. The CDR3 has 18 residues. Germline values: CDR1 LGHNA, CDR2 YSLEER. The same sample was also used in a study of human thymus T cells. That work adds: All donors were healthy Finnish infants who were undergoing corrective surgery to treat congenital heart defects. The study used thymus tissue resected during corrective heart surgery. Unrelated individuals reportedly shared highly overlapping thymic TCR repertoires.

The sequenced material came from thymocytes. The receptor was derived from a boy under two years old with a congenital heart defect. This chain links TRBV4-3 with TRBJ2-3; 7 bases map to TRBD2. The CDR3 coding sequence is TGCGCCAGCAGCCAAGTGGTCGAGGGAGCGGGGTCGGACTATACGCAGTATTTT. Translated, it gives CASSQVVEGAGSDYTQYF.